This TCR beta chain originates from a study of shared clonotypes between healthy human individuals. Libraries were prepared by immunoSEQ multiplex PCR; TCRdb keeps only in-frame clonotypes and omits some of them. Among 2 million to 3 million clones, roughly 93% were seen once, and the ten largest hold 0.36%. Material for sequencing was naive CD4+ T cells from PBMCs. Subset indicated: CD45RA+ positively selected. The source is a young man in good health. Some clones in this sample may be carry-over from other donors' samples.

The CDR3 nucleotides read TGTGCCAGTAGTATGGGACCCACCAAGAGCACAGATACGCAGTATTTT. Protein: CASSMGPTKSTDTQYF. This chain links TRBV19 with TRBJ2-3; D is tentatively TRBD1 or TRBD2 (5 bases each). Trimming shortened V by 3 bases and J by 0 bases, and 13 bases separated the two germline ends. The CDR3 has 16 residues. CDR1 and CDR2 from the germline V gene are LNHDA and SQIVND (reference sequence).